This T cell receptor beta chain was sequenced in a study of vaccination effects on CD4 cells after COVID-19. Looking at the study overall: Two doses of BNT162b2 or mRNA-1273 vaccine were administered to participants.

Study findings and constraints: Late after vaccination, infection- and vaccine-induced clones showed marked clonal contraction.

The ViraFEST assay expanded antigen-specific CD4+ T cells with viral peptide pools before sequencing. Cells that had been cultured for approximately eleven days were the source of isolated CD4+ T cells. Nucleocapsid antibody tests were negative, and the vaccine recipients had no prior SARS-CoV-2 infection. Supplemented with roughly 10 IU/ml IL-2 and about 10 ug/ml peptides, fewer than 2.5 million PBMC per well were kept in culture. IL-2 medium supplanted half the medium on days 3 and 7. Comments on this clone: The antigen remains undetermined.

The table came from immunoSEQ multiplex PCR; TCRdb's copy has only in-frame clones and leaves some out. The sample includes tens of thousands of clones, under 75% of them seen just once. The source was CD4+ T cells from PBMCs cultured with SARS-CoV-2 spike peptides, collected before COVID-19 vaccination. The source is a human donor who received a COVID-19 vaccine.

The CDR3 DNA is TGCGCCAGCAGGGACCGGAGAGCCTCACCAACTAATGAAAAACTGTTTTTT. It yields the protein CASRDRRASPTNEKLFF. The rearrangement joins TRBV10-1 to TRBJ1-4; unclear D gene. Germline V gene sequence: CDR1 WNHNN, CDR2 SYGVQD (reference sequence). This CDR3 contains 17 residues. V was shortened by 6 bases and J by 0 bases, with 17 bases between the two germline ends.